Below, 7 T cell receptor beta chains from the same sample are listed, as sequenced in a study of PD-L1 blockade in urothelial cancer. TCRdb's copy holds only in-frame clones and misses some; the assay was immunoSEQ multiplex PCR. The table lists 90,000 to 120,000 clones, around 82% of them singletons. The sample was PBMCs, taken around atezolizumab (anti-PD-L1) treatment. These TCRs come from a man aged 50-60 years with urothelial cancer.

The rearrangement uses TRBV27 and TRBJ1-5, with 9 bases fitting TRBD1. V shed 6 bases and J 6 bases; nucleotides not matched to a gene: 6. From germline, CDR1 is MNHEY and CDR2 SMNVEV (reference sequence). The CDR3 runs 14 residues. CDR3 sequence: CASSSDRGSQPQHF. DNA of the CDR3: TGTGCCAGCAGCTCCGACAGGGGGAGTCAGCCCCAGCATTTT.

CDR3 loop: CAWSVRGAGHETQYF. DNA of the CDR3: TGTGCCTGGAGTGTAAGGGGCGCGGGGCACGAGACCCAGTACTTC. The chain links TRBV30 to TRBJ2-5, with D possibly matching TRBD2 (6 bases). Germline V lookup: CDR1 GTSNPN, CDR2 SVGIG (reference sequence). The CDR3 runs to 15 residues. V lost 0 bases and J lost 5, with 16 bases in between.

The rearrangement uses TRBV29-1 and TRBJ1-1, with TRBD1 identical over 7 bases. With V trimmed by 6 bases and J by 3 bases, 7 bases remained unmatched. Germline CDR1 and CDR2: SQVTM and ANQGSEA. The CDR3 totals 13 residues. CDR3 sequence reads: CSVQQGLDTEAFF. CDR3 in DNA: TGCAGCGTCCAACAGGGGTTGGACACTGAAGCTTTCTTT.

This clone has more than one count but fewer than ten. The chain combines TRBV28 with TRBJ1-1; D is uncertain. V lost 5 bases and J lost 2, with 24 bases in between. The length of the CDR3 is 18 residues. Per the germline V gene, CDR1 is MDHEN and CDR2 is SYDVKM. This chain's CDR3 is CASSPPQYVSFSNTEAFF. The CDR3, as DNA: TGTGCCAGCAGTCCACCTCAGTATGTCTCATTCTCAAACACTGAAGCTTTCTTT.

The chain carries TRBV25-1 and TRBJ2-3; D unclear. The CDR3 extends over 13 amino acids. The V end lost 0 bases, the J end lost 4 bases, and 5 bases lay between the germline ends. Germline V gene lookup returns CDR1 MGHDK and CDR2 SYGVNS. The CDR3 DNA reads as TGTGCCAGCAGTGAATATCAGGCAGATACGCAGTATTTT. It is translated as CASSEYQADTQYF.

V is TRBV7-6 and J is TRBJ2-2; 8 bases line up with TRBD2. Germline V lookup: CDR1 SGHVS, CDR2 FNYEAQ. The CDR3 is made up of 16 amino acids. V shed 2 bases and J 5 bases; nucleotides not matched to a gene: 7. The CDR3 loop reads CASSLFGRAGTGELFF. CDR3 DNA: TGTGCCAGCAGCTTATTCGGGAGGGCTGGGACCGGGGAGCTGTTTTTT.

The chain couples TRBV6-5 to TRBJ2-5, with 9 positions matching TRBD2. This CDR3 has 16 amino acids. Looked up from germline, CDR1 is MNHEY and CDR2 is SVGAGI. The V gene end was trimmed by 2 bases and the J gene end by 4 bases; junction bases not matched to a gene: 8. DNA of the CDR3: TGTGCCAGCAGTTACGGAGTAGCGGGAGTGGGAGAGACCCAGTACTTC. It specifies CASSYGVAGVGETQYF.